Presented here are 18 T cell receptor beta chains from one specimen sequenced in a study of T cells after somatic rescue of genetic block. Clones were sequenced by immunoSEQ multiplex PCR, and TCRdb holds only the in-frame ones, with some missing. Of 55,000 to 75,000 clones listed, 85% to 95% are singletons. Sequenced sample: peripheral blood mononuclear cells (PBMCs). These receptors came from a middle-aged man.

The rearrangement joins TRBV5-1 to TRBJ1-1; 11 bases agree with TRBD1. The CDR3 runs to 14 residues. Trimming at V came to 7 bases and at J to 4 bases, leaving 6 bases not matched to a gene. Germline V gene sequence: CDR1 SGHRS, CDR2 YFSETQ. CDR3 amino acids: CASREGQGVTEAFF. The CDR3 coding sequence is TGCGCCAGCCGGGAGGGACAGGGGGTCACTGAAGCTTTCTTT.

The chain has TRBV27 and TRBJ2-6; D might be TRBD2 (5 bases). CDR1 MNHEY and CDR2 SMNVEV come from the germline V gene (reference sequence). V was trimmed by 5 bases and J by 0 bases, leaving 20 bases between them. The CDR3 contains 19 residues. CDR3 sequence: CASSIPSRDNTSGANVLTF. In DNA form, the CDR3 reads TGTGCCAGCAGTATCCCAAGCCGGGATAATACCTCTGGGGCCAACGTCCTGACTTTC.

This chain uses TRBV4-3 with TRBJ2-5; possible D gene TRBD2, 6 bases. With 3 bases removed from V and 4 bases from J, the gap between germline ends came to 15 bases. CDR3 length equals 15 residues. In germline, CDR1 is LGHNA, CDR2 YSLEER. The CDR3 sequence is CASSQAGGEGETQYF. The CDR3 coding sequence is TGCGCCAGCAGCCAGGCCGGCGGGGAAGGAGAGACCCAGTACTTC.

This clone was recorded once. The CDR3 loop is CAITRDREGGEKLFF. In DNA form, the CDR3 reads TGTGCCATAACCCGGGACAGGGAAGGGGGTGAAAAACTGTTTTTT. The chain links TRBV28 to TRBJ1-4; 9 bases fit TRBD1. The length of the CDR3 is 15 residues. The germline V gene encodes CDR1 MDHEN and CDR2 SYDVKM. The trim removed 10 bases at V and 7 bases at J, leaving 13 bases unmatched.

This chain uses TRBV7-2 with TRBJ2-3; 7 bases match TRBD2. Germline V gene sequence: CDR1 SGHTA, CDR2 FQGNSA. The trim removed 0 bases at V and 2 bases at J, leaving 8 bases unmatched. This CDR3 region has 17 residues. The DNA for the CDR3 is TGTGCCAGCAGCTTAGCGTTCACGGGAGGTTACACAGATACGCAGTATTTT. This translates into CASSLAFTGGYTDTQYF.

This chain joins TRBV6-1 and TRBJ2-1, with D possibly called TRBD1 or TRBD2 (5 bases each). V was clipped by 7 bases and J by 7 bases, with 20 bases between them. This CDR3 contains 15 residues. Per the germline V gene, CDR1 is MNHNS and CDR2 is SASEGT. CDR3 nucleotides: TGTGCCAGCACCGCACCAACGGGACCGGTAAATGAGCAGTTCTTC. This sequence encodes CASTAPTGPVNEQFF.

The chain links TRBV5-1 to TRBJ1-2; D is uncertain. Germline-derived CDR1 and CDR2 are SGHRS and YFSETQ. V was clipped by 4 bases and J by 5 bases, with 12 bases between them. There are 13 residues in the CDR3. The DNA for the CDR3 is TGCGCCAGCAGCCTGGAGAGGAATTATGGCTACACCTTC. Encoded protein: CASSLERNYGYTF.

The rearrangement links TRBV5-1 to TRBJ2-2; 11 bases align to TRBD2. Germline V gene sequence: CDR1 SGHRS, CDR2 YFSETQ. V dropped 0 bases and J dropped 7; count of bases not matched to a gene: 2. The CDR3 spans 15 residues. CDR3: CASSLGLAGRGELFF. The CDR3 nucleotides are TGCGCCAGCAGCTTGGGACTAGCGGGACGCGGGGAGCTGTTTTTT.

The rearrangement uses TRBV19 and TRBJ1-6; D is undetermined. The CDR3 has 14 amino acids. Between the trimmed V and J ends, which lost 5 bases and 7 bases, there was a span of 12 bases. The germline V gene encodes CDR1 LNHDA and CDR2 SQIVND (reference sequence). In DNA, the CDR3 is TGTGCCAGTAGTGGCGGGTTGGGCAATTCACCCCTCCACTTT. This encodes CASSGGLGNSPLHF.

This chain connects TRBV7-2 to TRBJ2-3, with 8 bases matching TRBD2. Germline-derived CDR1 and CDR2 are SGHTA and FQGNSA. The trim removed 4 bases at V and 3 bases at J, leaving 9 bases unmatched. The CDR3 totals 16 residues. CDR3 nucleotides: TGTGCCAGCAGCTCACTAGCGGTCAAGGCAACAGATACGCAGTATTTT. Translating it yields CASSSLAVKATDTQYF.

The V call is TRBV6-5, the J call TRBJ2-2; 7 bases fit TRBD1. The CDR3 has 15 amino acids. Germline V gives CDR1 MNHEY, CDR2 SVGAGI. The J segment lost 2 bases and the V segment lost 5 bases, leaving 5 bases of the junction unmatched. CDR3 region: CASSQDRRNTGELFF. The CDR3 coding sequence is TGTGCCAGCAGTCAGGACAGGAGAAACACCGGGGAGCTGTTTTTT.

This chain uses TRBV5-6 with TRBJ1-1, with 7 bases that match TRBD1. V dropped 0 bases and J dropped 5; count of bases not matched to a gene: 7. CDR3 length equals 15 residues. The germline V gene encodes CDR1 SGHDT and CDR2 YYEEEE. CDR3 amino acids: CASSLATGTKTEAFF. The CDR3 nucleotides read TGTGCCAGCAGCTTGGCGACAGGGACTAAAACTGAAGCTTTCTTT. The full variable domain, with the rest looked up from reference TRBV5-6 and TRBJ1-1, is DAGVTQSPTHLIKTRGQQVTLRCSPKSGHDTVSWYQQALGQGPQFIFQYYEEEERQRGNFPDRFSGHQFPNYSSELNVNALLLGDSALYLCASSLATGTKTEAFFGQGTRLTVV.

The rearrangement links TRBV7-9 to TRBJ1-6; D remains unclear. The CDR3 consists of 15 residues. With 5 bases removed from V and 7 bases from J, the gap between germline ends came to 15 bases. The germline CDR1 and CDR2 sequences are SEHNR and FQNEAQ (reference sequence). CDR3 loop: CASSPGLYPNSPLHF. CDR3 nucleotides: TGTGCCAGCAGCCCCGGGCTCTACCCGAATTCACCCCTCCACTTT.

The chain carries TRBV2 and TRBJ2-2; D remains ambiguous. Germline V lookup: CDR1 SNHLY, CDR2 FYNNEI. V lost 7 bases, J lost 1 base, and 10 bases lay in between. The CDR3 contains 14 residues. CDR3 sequence: CASTRLQNTGELFF. CDR3 sequence (DNA): TGTGCCAGCACCAGGCTACAGAACACCGGGGAGCTGTTTTTT. The complete variable domain, with remaining parts taken from reference TRBV2 and TRBJ2-2, reads EPEVTQTPSHQVTQMGQEVILRCVPISNHLYFYWYRQILGQKVEFLVSFYNNEISEKSEIFDDQFSVERPDGSNFTLKIRSTKLEDSAMYFCASTRLQNTGELFFGEGSRLTVL.

The genes are TRBV5-4 and TRBJ2-7, with D perhaps assigned TRBD1 or TRBD2 (5 bases each). CDR1 and CDR2 (germline): SGHNT, YYREEE (reference sequence). The CDR3 has 12 amino acids. Between the trimmed V and J ends, which lost 3 bases and 7 bases, there was a span of 11 bases. The CDR3 region has the DNA TGTGCCAGCAGCTCGCTCGGGACGGAGCAGTACTTC. It codes for CASSSLGTEQYF.

V gene TRBV4-1 combines with J gene TRBJ1-5; D is uncertain. The CDR3 is 13 residues long. The ends were cut back, 0 bases at V and 6 bases at J, with 6 bases in the middle. Germline V gene sequence: CDR1 MGHRA, CDR2 YSYEKL. Here the CDR3 reads CASSQDNGQPQHF. The CDR3 region has the DNA TGCGCCAGCAGCCAAGATAACGGTCAGCCCCAGCATTTT.

The chain links TRBV5-1 to TRBJ2-3; 10 bases are shared with TRBD2. J lost 6 bases, V lost 5 bases, and 3 bases had no gene match. Per germline, CDR1 SGHRS and CDR2 YFSETQ. This CDR3 has 13 residues. The CDR3 nucleotides are TGCGCCAGCAGTCTAGCGGGAGCGGATACGCAGTATTTT. It yields the protein CASSLAGADTQYF. Combining the CDR3 with reference TRBV5-1 and TRBJ2-3 gives the whole variable domain KAGVTQTPRYLIKTRGQQVTLSCSPISGHRSVSWYQQTPGQGLQFLFEYFSETQRNKGNFPGRFSGRQFSNSRSEMNVSTLELGDSALYLCASSLAGADTQYFGPGTRLTVL.

Details on this clone: At one boundary the junction diverges from the germline segment, which might be a read error. The genes are TRBV7-7 and TRBJ2-5; maybe TRBD2 (6 bases). The CDR3 loop spans 15 amino acids. Germline V gives CDR1 SSHAT, CDR2 FNYEAQ (reference sequence). The CDR3 DNA is TGTGCTAGCAGCTTAGCGGCGGCTAAACAAGAGACCCAGTACTTC. It codes for CASSLAAAKQETQYF.